The 2 T cell receptor beta chains given below trace back to one sample, sequenced in a study of blood T cells in healthy people across ages. Next came a second PCR, run for roughly 7 to 12 cycles, which used a sample-barcoded 5' primer along with a J-beta primer mix. In TCRdb, the 5' RACE reads were re-called with MiXCR into one record per CDR3 protein. Among 2 million or so distinct CDR3 sequences listed, roughly 49% were seen once. The sequenced sample was blood. These receptors originate from a woman aged 40 to 50 in good health.

This chain joins TRBV7-2 and TRBJ1-2; unclear D gene. Trimming left V 7 bases short and J 0 bases short, with 15 bases between. This CDR3 spans 15 amino acids. Germline CDR1 is SGHTA and CDR2 is FQGNSA. CDR3 residues: CASILRGRANYGYTF. DNA for the CDR3: TGTGCCAGCATCCTCCGCGGCAGAGCTAACTATGGCTACACCTTC.

The CDR3 sequence is CASSRQGPEFVNEQFF. Here the CDR3 DNA reads TGTGCCAGCAGCCGGCAGGGGCCAGAATTCGTCAATGAGCAGTTCTTC. The V gene is TRBV4-2, the J gene TRBJ2-1, with D perhaps matching TRBD1 (6 bases). The CDR3 covers 16 residues. V lost 4 bases and J 6 bases, leaving 19 bases between the germline ends. Germline V gives CDR1 LGHNA, CDR2 YNFKEQ.